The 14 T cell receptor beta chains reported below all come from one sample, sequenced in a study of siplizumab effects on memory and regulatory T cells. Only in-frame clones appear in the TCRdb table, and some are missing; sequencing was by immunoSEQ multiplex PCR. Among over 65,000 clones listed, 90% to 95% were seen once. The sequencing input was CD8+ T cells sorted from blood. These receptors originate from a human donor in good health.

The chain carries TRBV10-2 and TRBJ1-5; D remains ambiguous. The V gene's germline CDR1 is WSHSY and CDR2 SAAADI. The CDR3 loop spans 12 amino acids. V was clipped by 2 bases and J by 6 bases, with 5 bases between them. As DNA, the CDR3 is TGCGCCAGCAGTGAGGAGGGTCAGCCCCAGCATTTT. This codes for CASSEEGQPQHF.

The chain's CDR3 is CASSLGGPHRPPEGDTQYF. Here the CDR3 DNA reads TGTGCCAGCAGCTTAGGGGGACCCCACAGGCCACCTGAGGGAGATACGCAGTATTTT. The chain couples TRBV7-2 to TRBJ2-3; D may be TRBD1 or TRBD2 (5 bases each). The CDR3 runs to 19 residues. V lost 1 base and J 5 bases, leaving 25 bases between the germline ends. Germline CDR1 SGHTA, CDR2 FQGNSA. The full variable domain, rest sourced from reference TRBV7-2 and TRBJ2-3, is GAGVSQSPSNKVTEKGKDVELRCDPISGHTALYWYRQSLGQGLEFLIYFQGNSAPDKSGLPSDRFSAERTGGSVSTLTIQRTQQEDSAVYLCASSLGGPHRPPEGDTQYFGPGTRLTVL.

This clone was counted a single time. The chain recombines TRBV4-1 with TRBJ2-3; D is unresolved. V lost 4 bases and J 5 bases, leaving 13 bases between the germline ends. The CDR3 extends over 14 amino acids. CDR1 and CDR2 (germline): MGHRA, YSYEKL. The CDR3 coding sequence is TGCGCCAGCAGCCCCTCTCCGGCCCAAGATACGCAGTATTTT. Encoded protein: CASSPSPAQDTQYF.

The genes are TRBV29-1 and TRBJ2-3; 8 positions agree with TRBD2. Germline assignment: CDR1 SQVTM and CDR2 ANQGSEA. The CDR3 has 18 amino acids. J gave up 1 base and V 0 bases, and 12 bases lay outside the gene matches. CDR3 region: CSVEDPLRGAGGTDTQYF. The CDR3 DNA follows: TGCAGCGTTGAAGACCCTCTTCGTGGAGCGGGGGGCACAGATACGCAGTATTTT.

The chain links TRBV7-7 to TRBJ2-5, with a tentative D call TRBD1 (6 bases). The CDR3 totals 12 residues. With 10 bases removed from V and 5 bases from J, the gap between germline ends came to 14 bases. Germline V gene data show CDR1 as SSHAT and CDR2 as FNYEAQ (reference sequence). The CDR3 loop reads CATQDSSETQYF. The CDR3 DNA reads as TGTGCCACACAGGACAGTTCGGAGACCCAGTACTTC.

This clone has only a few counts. The CDR3 sequence: CASSVNRDPFIYGYTF. Here the CDR3 DNA reads TGTGCCAGCAGCGTAAACAGGGACCCTTTCATATATGGCTACACCTTC. V gene TRBV9 combines with J gene TRBJ1-2; weak D call: TRBD1 (6 bases). The CDR3 is made up of 16 amino acids. Germline CDR1 is SGDLS and CDR2 is YYNGEE. Trimming removed 1 base at V and 5 bases at J, with 18 bases between.

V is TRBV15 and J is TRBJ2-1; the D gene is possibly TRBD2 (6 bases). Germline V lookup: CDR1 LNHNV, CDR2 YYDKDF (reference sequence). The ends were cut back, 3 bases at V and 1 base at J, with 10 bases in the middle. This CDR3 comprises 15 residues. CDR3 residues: CATSSMRDSYNEQFF. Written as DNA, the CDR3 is TGTGCCACCAGCAGTATGCGGGATTCCTACAATGAGCAGTTCTTC.

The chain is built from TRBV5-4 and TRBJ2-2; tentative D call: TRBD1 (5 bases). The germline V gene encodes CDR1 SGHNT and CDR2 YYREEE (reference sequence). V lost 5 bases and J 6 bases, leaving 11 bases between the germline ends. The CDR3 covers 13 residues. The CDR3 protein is CASRPRGAGELFF. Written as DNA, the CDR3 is TGTGCCAGCAGACCAAGGGGTGCCGGGGAGCTGTTTTTT.

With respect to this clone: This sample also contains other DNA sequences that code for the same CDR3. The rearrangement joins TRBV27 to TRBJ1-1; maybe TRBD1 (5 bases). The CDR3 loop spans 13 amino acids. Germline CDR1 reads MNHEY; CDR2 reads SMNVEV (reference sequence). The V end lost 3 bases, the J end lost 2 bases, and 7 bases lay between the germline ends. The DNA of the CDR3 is TGTGCCAGCAGTTTCGGGGGAAACACTGAAGCTTTCTTT. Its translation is CASSFGGNTEAFF.

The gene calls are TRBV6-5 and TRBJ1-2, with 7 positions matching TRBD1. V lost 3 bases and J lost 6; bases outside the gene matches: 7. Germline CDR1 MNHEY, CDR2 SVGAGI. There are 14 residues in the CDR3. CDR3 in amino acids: CASSYTGEMDGYTF. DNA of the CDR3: TGTGCCAGCAGTTATACAGGGGAGATGGATGGCTACACCTTC.

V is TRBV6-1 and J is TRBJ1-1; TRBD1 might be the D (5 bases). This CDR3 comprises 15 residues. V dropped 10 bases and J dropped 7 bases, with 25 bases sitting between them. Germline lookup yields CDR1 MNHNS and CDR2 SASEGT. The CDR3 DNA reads TGTGCCATCAGGGAAAATAGTTTGATGAACGGTGAAGCTTTCTTT. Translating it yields CAIRENSLMNGEAFF.

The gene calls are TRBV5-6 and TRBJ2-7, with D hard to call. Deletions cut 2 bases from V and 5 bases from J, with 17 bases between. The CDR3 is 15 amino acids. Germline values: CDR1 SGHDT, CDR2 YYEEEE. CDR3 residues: CASSFRGPNSDEQYF. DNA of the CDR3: TGTGCCAGCAGCTTTCGCGGACCCAACTCGGACGAGCAGTACTTC.

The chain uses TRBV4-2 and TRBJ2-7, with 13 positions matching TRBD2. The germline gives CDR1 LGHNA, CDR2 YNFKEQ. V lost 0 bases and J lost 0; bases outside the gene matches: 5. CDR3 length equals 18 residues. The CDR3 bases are TGTGCCAGCAGCCAAGAGGCGACTAGCGGGGGGACCTCCTACGAGCAGTACTTC. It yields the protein CASSQEATSGGTSYEQYF.

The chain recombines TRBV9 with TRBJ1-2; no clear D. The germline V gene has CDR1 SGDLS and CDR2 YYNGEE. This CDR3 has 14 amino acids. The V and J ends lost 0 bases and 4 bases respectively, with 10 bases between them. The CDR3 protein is CASSVDSSSYGYTF. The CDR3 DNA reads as TGTGCCAGCAGCGTAGACAGTTCCTCCTATGGCTACACCTTC.